This passage covers 16 T cell receptor beta chains from one sample sequenced in a study of identical twins (dated by TCRdb to about 2016). Receptor libraries were prepared by 5' RACE. Sequenced on an Illumina HiSeq 2000. TCRdb reworked the public reads: Q25 trimming with fastp, MiXCR clone assembly, productive beta chains retained. Rows matching on CDR3 protein sequence are summarized as one entry with the most common DNA and genes. This sample is represented by hundreds of thousands of distinct CDR3 sequences; around 5.7% of them were singletons. The ten largest account for approximately 1.6% of the sample. The sample comprised naive T cells sorted from blood. In the paper's terms, the cell subset or site label means: cells isolated with a human naive T-cell isolation kit. The receptor set was obtained from a man between 18 and 29 years old in good health.

This clonotype occurred many times. A read error may produce the germline difference seen at one junction end. The chain has TRBV7-2 and TRBJ2-2; 7 bases map to TRBD2. This CDR3 contains 14 residues. Germline loops: CDR1 SGHTA, CDR2 FQGNSA. The CDR3 nucleotides read TGTGCCAGCGAATTCGGGGGGAACGCCGGGGAGCTGTTTTTT. It specifies CASEFGGNAGELFF.

This clonotype showed up just a few times. The rearrangement uses TRBV7-2 and TRBJ1-6, with 7 bases lining up with TRBD1. V shed 2 bases, J shed 9 bases, and the junction held 7 bases outside the gene matches. Germline lookup yields CDR1 SGHTA and CDR2 FQGNSA. CDR3 length: 15 residues. The CDR3 loop is CASSLPGQASSPLHF. CDR3 nucleotide sequence: TGTGCCAGCAGCTTACCCGGACAGGCTTCTTCACCCCTCCACTTT.

The rearrangement links TRBV20-1 to TRBJ2-7; D is uncertain. Deletions cut 3 bases from V and 0 bases from J, with 6 bases between. The CDR3 has 12 amino acids. Germline V gene data show CDR1 as DFQATT and CDR2 as SNEGSKA (reference sequence). The CDR3 nucleotides are TGCAGTGCTAGGGGGTTCTCCTACGAGCAGTACTTC. This sequence encodes CSARGFSYEQYF.

The V gene is TRBV5-1, the J gene TRBJ2-3; D not resolved. This CDR3 is built from 16 residues. V lost 0 bases to trimming and J lost 4 bases, with 15 bases between them. Germline V gene lookup returns CDR1 SGHRS and CDR2 YFSETQ. CDR3 DNA sequence: TGCGCCAGCAGCTTGGTGACTTCCCAAGGCGCAGATACGCAGTATTTT. It is translated as CASSLVTSQGADTQYF. The full variable domain, rest sourced from reference TRBV5-1 and TRBJ2-3, is KAGVTQTPRYLIKTRGQQVTLSCSPISGHRSVSWYQQTPGQGLQFLFEYFSETQRNKGNFPGRFSGRQFSNSRSEMNVSTLELGDSALYLCASSLVTSQGADTQYFGPGTRLTVL.

This chain connects TRBV20-1 to TRBJ2-3; D not resolved. The CDR3 consists of 14 residues. Germline V gene data show CDR1 as DFQATT and CDR2 as SNEGSKA (reference sequence). With 1 base removed from V and 2 bases from J, the gap between germline ends came to 10 bases. Here the CDR3 reads CSARVGLITDTQYF. The DNA for the CDR3 is TGCAGTGCTAGAGTCGGGCTAATCACAGATACGCAGTATTTT.

The genes are TRBV7-2 and TRBJ1-6; D ambiguous. This CDR3 is 17 amino acids long. The V gene lost 1 base and the J gene lost 3 bases, with 13 bases spanning the gap. Germline V lookup: CDR1 SGHTA, CDR2 FQGNSA. The chain's CDR3 is CASSLVQPLDYNSPLHF. In DNA, the CDR3 is TGTGCCAGCAGCTTAGTGCAGCCTTTAGACTATAATTCACCCCTCCACTTT.

In its sample, this clonotype was seen many times. CDR3 loop: CSAPTSGTAYEQYF. In DNA form, the CDR3 reads TGCAGTGCACCGACTAGCGGGACGGCCTACGAGCAGTACTTC. The V call is TRBV20-1, the J call TRBJ2-7, with 11 positions matching TRBD2. V dropped 6 bases and J dropped 2; count of bases not matched to a gene: 6. The CDR3 contains 14 residues. Looked up from germline, CDR1 is DFQATT and CDR2 is SNEGSKA (reference sequence).

The chain is built from TRBV7-6 and TRBJ2-7; either TRBD1 or TRBD2 may supply D (5 bases each). The CDR3 totals 13 residues. Germline V gene data show CDR1 as SGHVS and CDR2 as FNYEAQ. V was cut by 5 bases and J by 5 bases, with 13 bases left in between. The CDR3 is CASSLGRIDEQYF. For the CDR3, the DNA is TGTGCCAGCAGCCTGGGACGAATCGACGAGCAGTACTTC.

This clonotype showed up many times. V usage is TRBV6-5 and J usage is TRBJ2-2; no reliable D call. This CDR3 has 15 amino acids. V lost 3 bases and J lost 0, with 8 bases in between. Per germline, CDR1 MNHEY and CDR2 SVGAGI. CDR3 nucleotides: TGTGCCAGCAGTTATGTCGGATCGAACACCGGGGAGCTGTTTTTT. Translating it yields CASSYVGSNTGELFF.

The chain carries TRBV7-9 and TRBJ2-7; perhaps TRBD1 as D (6 bases). Germline assignment: CDR1 SEHNR and CDR2 FQNEAQ (reference sequence). V dropped 4 bases and J dropped 3 bases, with 13 bases sitting between them. The CDR3 is 14 amino acids. The CDR3 nucleotides are TGTGCCAGCAGCTCAACAAACAGGGTCTACGAGCAGTACTTC. Protein sequence: CASSSTNRVYEQYF.

This chain joins TRBV5-1 and TRBJ1-4; 9 nucleotides line up with TRBD1. With 4 bases clipped from V and 3 bases from J, the junction kept 4 bases outside the gene matches. The CDR3 is made up of 15 amino acids. The germline V gene encodes CDR1 SGHRS and CDR2 YFSETQ. CDR3 sequence (DNA): TGCGCCAGCAGCCGTGACAGGGGGGCTAATGAAAAACTGTTTTTT. It is translated as CASSRDRGANEKLFF.

This clonotype was picked up many times. The genes are TRBV20-1 and TRBJ2-1; 12 nucleotides line up with TRBD2. The CDR3 has 19 amino acids. The trim removed 1 base at V and 0 bases at J, leaving 10 bases unmatched. Germline V gene lookup returns CDR1 DFQATT and CDR2 SNEGSKA (reference sequence). The CDR3, as DNA: TGCAGTGCTAGAGCTAGCGGGAGGGAAGCTTGGAGCTCCTACAATGAGCAGTTCTTC. Protein: CSARASGREAWSSYNEQFF.

This clonotype was detected ten times or more. This chain uses TRBV29-1 with TRBJ1-1, with D possibly TRBD1 on 5 matching bases. This CDR3 is built from 12 residues. Trimming pared 2 bases from V and 7 bases from J, leaving 11 bases between. Germline-derived CDR1 and CDR2 are SQVTM and ANQGSEA. Written as DNA, the CDR3 is TGCAGCGTTGAACTACGGGGGATTGAAGCTTTCTTT. Amino acids: CSVELRGIEAFF.

Ten or more counts support this clonotype. The chain uses TRBV27 and TRBJ1-1, with D hard to call. There are 16 residues in the CDR3. Germline V gene sequence: CDR1 MNHEY, CDR2 SMNVEV (reference sequence). V gave up 0 bases and J gave up 0 bases, with 11 bases separating them. CDR3 protein: CASSLSLTAMNTEAFF. The CDR3 region has the DNA TGTGCCAGCAGTTTATCGTTAACAGCTATGAACACTGAAGCTTTCTTT.

The chain carries TRBV7-9 and TRBJ2-7; D gene uncertain. The CDR3 loop spans 12 amino acids. CDR1 SEHNR and CDR2 FQNEAQ come from the germline V gene (reference sequence). V lost 5 bases and J 1 base, leaving 6 bases between the germline ends. The CDR3 region is CASSPISYEQYF. The CDR3 DNA reads TGTGCCAGCAGCCCAATTTCCTACGAGCAGTACTTC.

The chain's CDR3 is CSAPVVGGRGNEQFF. CDR3 in DNA: TGCAGTGCCCCTGTGGTTGGCGGGAGAGGCAATGAGCAGTTCTTC. V usage is TRBV20-1 and J usage is TRBJ2-1; 7 bases are a match to TRBD2. V lost 6 bases, J lost 6 bases, and 14 bases stayed unmatched. CDR1 and CDR2 from the germline V gene are DFQATT and SNEGSKA (reference sequence). This CDR3 has 15 residues.